Below are 24 T cell receptor beta chains sequenced from a single sample in a study of T cells in Graves' hyperthyroidism and ophthalmopathy (dated by TCRdb to about 2019). The library came from multiplex PCR. This sample was sequenced with an Illumina HiSeq 2000. TCR beta CDR3 regions were amplified from RNA transcripts. A first-round RT-PCR of the TCR CDR3 used the HTBI primer set with the Qiagen OneStep RT-PCR kit. Using fastp at Q25 and MiXCR, TCRdb reprocessed the public reads and kept productive beta chains. Here each entry gathers all rows of one CDR3 protein and keeps the most common genes and DNA. Recorded for this sample are a few hundred thousand distinct CDR3 sequences; 46% of them occurred a single time. The top ten constitute about 45% of the sample. The sample taken for sequencing was peripheral blood or thyroid tissue (not recorded which). Receptors were obtained from an adult woman with Graves' disease, either hyperthyroidism or ophthalmopathy (not recorded which).

The rearrangement links TRBV29-1 to TRBJ1-4; D gene ambiguous. In germline, CDR1 is SQVTM, CDR2 ANQGSEA. The CDR3 totals 14 residues. V was pared by 5 bases and J by 2 bases, with 12 bases between. CDR3 in DNA: TGCAGCGTTAGCGGGAGGGAGACTAATGAAAAACTGTTTTTT. Encoded protein: CSVSGRETNEKLFF.

This clonotype was seen a few times. The chain combines TRBV6-5 with TRBJ1-5; D not certain. Trimming took off 5 bases at V and 5 bases at J, with 16 bases between the two ends. Germline V gene lookup returns CDR1 MNHEY and CDR2 SVGAGI. CDR3 length: 15 amino acids. CDR3 DNA: TGTGCCAGCAGTCAAAGGACTCCCGGAGATCAGCCCCAGCATTTT. As protein: CASSQRTPGDQPQHF.

This clonotype has more than one count but fewer than ten. The chain has TRBV10-3 and TRBJ1-4, with D hard to call. The CDR3 runs to 13 residues. V lost 5 bases and J lost 0, with 4 bases in between. The germline V gene has CDR1 ENHRY and CDR2 SYGVKD. CDR3: CAISPATNEKLFF. CDR3 DNA: TGTGCCATCAGTCCAGCAACTAATGAAAAACTGTTTTTT.

A few counts support this clonotype. The genes are TRBV2 and TRBJ2-2; no definite D call. The V and J ends lost 3 bases and 5 bases respectively, with 4 bases between them. Germline CDR1 SNHLY, CDR2 FYNNEI. The CDR3 has 12 residues. The CDR3 loop is CASSEETGELFF. The CDR3 DNA reads TGTGCCAGCAGTGAGGAGACCGGGGAGCTGTTTTTT.

The chain combines TRBV20-1 with TRBJ1-2; D gene uncertain. The V end was cut by 7 bases, the J end by 12 bases, with 9 bases between. This CDR3 region has 8 residues. Germline loops: CDR1 DFQATT, CDR2 SNEGSKA (reference sequence). Here the CDR3 reads CSVYSNTF. CDR3 nucleotides: TGCAGTGTTTACAGCAACACCTTC.

Details on this clonotype: A much more abundant neighbour one base away suggests this may be a read error. The genes are TRBV24-1 and TRBJ1-2, with D perhaps matching TRBD1 (5 bases). From germline, CDR1 is KGHDR and CDR2 SFDVKD. Trimming took off 4 bases at V and 5 bases at J, with 10 bases between the two ends. The CDR3 has 13 amino acids. The CDR3 coding sequence is TGTGCCACCAGTGACGTAGACAGTTATGGCTACACCTTC. Residues: CATSDVDSYGYTF.

This clonotype was seen at least ten times. The chain joins TRBV7-9 to TRBJ1-1; D possibly corresponds to TRBD1 (5 bases). Germline loops: CDR1 SEHNR, CDR2 FQNEAQ (reference sequence). This CDR3 contains 12 residues. Deletions cut 0 bases from V and 11 bases from J, with 10 bases between. The chain's CDR3 is CASSLAAGFAFF. CDR3 in DNA: TGTGCCAGCAGCTTAGCGGCAGGGTTCGCTTTCTTT.

This clonotype was counted many times. The gene calls are TRBV20-1 and TRBJ1-2, with no clear D. The CDR3 is 11 amino acids. CDR1 is DFQATT and CDR2 is SNEGSKA in the germline V gene (reference sequence). V dropped 6 bases and J dropped 8 bases, with 13 bases sitting between them. The CDR3 is CSAPDWEGYTF. CDR3 bases: TGCAGTGCCCCGGACTGGGAGGGCTACACCTTC.

The chain couples TRBV12-3 or TRBV12-4 to TRBJ1-6; a possible D gene is TRBD1 (6 bases). Trimming stripped 7 bases from V and 3 bases from J, with 7 bases between. CDR3 length: 13 residues. This chain's CDR3 is CASKGDYNSPLHF. The CDR3, as DNA: TGTGCCAGCAAGGGGGACTATAATTCACCCCTCCACTTT.

This clonotype showed up many times. The rearrangement links TRBV7-6 to TRBJ1-2; D remains unclear. The V end was cut by 6 bases, the J end by 7 bases, with 21 bases between. The length of the CDR3 is 15 residues. Per the germline V gene, CDR1 is SGHVS and CDR2 is FNYEAQ. In nucleotides, the CDR3 is TGTGCCAGCAGTCCTTCCACAACGGGGTCGGGTGGCTACACCTTC. Protein: CASSPSTTGSGGYTF.

The rearrangement links TRBV30 to TRBJ2-2; 7 nucleotides align to TRBD1. The trim removed 0 bases at V and 4 bases at J, leaving 5 bases unmatched. The CDR3 sequence is 15 residues long. Germline CDR1 and CDR2: GTSNPN and SVGIG (reference sequence). The DNA for the CDR3 is TGTGCCTGGAGTGTAGGAGACAGGGTCACCGGGGAGCTGTTTTTT. Translated: CAWSVGDRVTGELFF.

The J gene is TRBJ1-5, the V gene TRBV6-1; no clear D gene. The V end lost 8 bases, the J end lost 7 bases, and 9 bases lay between the germline ends. Germline loops: CDR1 MNHNS, CDR2 SASEGT. The CDR3 is 11 amino acids. CDR3 sequence: CASRSSQPQHF. The DNA of the CDR3 is TGTGCCAGCCGCTCCTCCCAGCCCCAGCATTTT.

This clonotype was recorded at least ten times. The rearrangement links TRBV10-3 to TRBJ1-2; D perhaps matches TRBD1 (6 bases). Germline V gene sequence: CDR1 ENHRY, CDR2 SYGVKD. V dropped 7 bases and J dropped 3 bases, with 15 bases sitting between them. This CDR3 has 14 amino acids. CDR3: CAITAGVSDYGYTF. The CDR3 bases are TGTGCCATCACCGCAGGGGTTTCGGACTATGGCTACACCTTC.

V and J are TRBV11-2 and TRBJ1-6, with a possible D match to TRBD1 (5 bases). The CDR3 loop spans 15 amino acids. V was trimmed by 5 bases and J by 11 bases, leaving 19 bases between them. Per the germline V gene, CDR1 is SGHAT and CDR2 is FQNNGV. CDR3 DNA sequence: TGTGCCAGCAGCACCCACCGACAGTTGGGGCCACCCCTCCACTTT. This translates into CASSTHRQLGPPLHF.

CDR3 sequence: CASSTTSGGYQETQYF. The DNA for the CDR3 is TGTGCCAGTAGTACAACTAGCGGGGGATACCAAGAGACCCAGTACTTC. The chain couples TRBV19 to TRBJ2-5; 11 bases are a match to TRBD2. The CDR3 loop spans 16 amino acids. Germline lookup yields CDR1 LNHDA and CDR2 SQIVND (reference sequence). The V segment lost 4 bases and the J segment 0 bases; nucleotides outside the gene matches: 4.

This clonotype occurred many times. V usage is TRBV5-1 and J usage is TRBJ2-7; the match to TRBD2 covers 8 bases. Germline V gene lookup returns CDR1 SGHRS and CDR2 YFSETQ. V trimming: 0 bases; J trimming: 4 bases; junction bases outside the gene matches: 6. The CDR3 runs 15 residues. The CDR3 DNA is TGCGCCAGCAGCTTGGAAGATAGCGGGATATACGAGCAGTACTTC. It is translated as CASSLEDSGIYEQYF.

This clonotype was seen only a few times. This chain uses TRBV20-1 with TRBJ2-5; 7 bases map to TRBD1. This CDR3 region has 13 residues. V lost 2 bases and J lost 5; bases outside the gene matches: 5. Germline assignment: CDR1 DFQATT and CDR2 SNEGSKA (reference sequence). CDR3 DNA sequence: TGCAGTGCTAGAAGACAGGGCAGGGAGACCCAGTACTTC. Amino acids: CSARRQGRETQYF.

The V gene is TRBV7-3, the J gene TRBJ1-6; D is ambiguous. The CDR3 sequence is 13 residues long. Germline loops: CDR1 SGHTA, CDR2 FQGTGA. Trimming shortened V by 5 bases and J by 9 bases, and 11 bases separated the two germline ends. The CDR3 region has the DNA TGTGCCAGCAGCAAAGGGTTGGCTTCACCCCTCCACTTT. Translation: CASSKGLASPLHF.

This sequence joins TRBV11-2 and TRBJ2-2; 13 bases fit TRBD2. The CDR3 runs 18 residues. Germline V gives CDR1 SGHAT, CDR2 FQNNGV. The junction had 7 bases not matched to a gene; V was cut back by 0 bases and J by 6 bases. The chain's CDR3 is CASSLEGGGTSGAGELFF. Here the CDR3 DNA reads TGTGCCAGCAGCTTAGAGGGGGGCGGGACTAGCGGGGCCGGGGAGCTGTTTTTT.

There are many counts of this clonotype. The chain uses TRBV6-1 and TRBJ1-5; TRBD1 is a possible D gene (6 bases). The CDR3 consists of 13 residues. The germline CDR1 and CDR2 sequences are MNHNS and SASEGT. Trimming cost V 6 bases and J 2 bases, with 8 bases left between them. The CDR3 spells CASSRGGNQPQHF. The DNA of the CDR3 is TGTGCCAGCAGCAGGGGTGGCAATCAGCCCCAGCATTTT.

This CDR3 is CASSSSTGERSGANVLTF. The DNA of the CDR3 is TGTGCCAGCAGCAGCTCGACAGGGGAACGATCTGGGGCCAACGTCCTGACTTTC. The rearrangement joins TRBV7-6 to TRBJ2-6; 8 bases agree with TRBD1. Losses at the gene ends were 5 bases for V and 1 base for J; bases not matched to a gene: 10. This CDR3 is 18 amino acids long. The germline V gene encodes CDR1 SGHVS and CDR2 FNYEAQ.

A single count supports this clonotype. The chain is built from TRBV7-9 and TRBJ2-5, with a possible D match to TRBD1 (5 bases). CDR1 and CDR2 (germline): SEHNR, FQNEAQ (reference sequence). The CDR3 spans 12 residues. The V end lost 4 bases, the J end lost 7 bases, and 10 bases lay between the germline ends. CDR3 protein: CASSSQGGTQYF. The CDR3 DNA reads as TGTGCCAGCAGCTCCCAGGGCGGGACCCAGTACTTC.

The chain employs TRBV6-6 and TRBJ2-7; 9 bases align to TRBD1. V was pared by 5 bases and J by 7 bases, with 9 bases of the junction left unmatched. The CDR3 totals 14 residues. CDR1 is MNHNY, CDR2 SVGAGI, per germline (reference sequence). CDR3 nucleotide sequence: TGTGCCAGCAGTGACCCGGGACAGGGTTGGGAGCAGTACTTC. It translates to CASSDPGQGWEQYF.

The table lists this clonotype with many counts. V gene TRBV6-4 combines with J gene TRBJ1-2, with TRBD1 matching over 12 bases. The CDR3 consists of 13 residues. Germline V lookup: CDR1 MRHNA, CDR2 SNTAGT. The junction had 4 bases not matched to a gene; V was cut back by 6 bases and J by 8 bases. DNA of the CDR3: TGTGCCAGCAGGGGACAGGGGGCGGACGGCTACACCTTC. Translating it yields CASRGQGADGYTF.